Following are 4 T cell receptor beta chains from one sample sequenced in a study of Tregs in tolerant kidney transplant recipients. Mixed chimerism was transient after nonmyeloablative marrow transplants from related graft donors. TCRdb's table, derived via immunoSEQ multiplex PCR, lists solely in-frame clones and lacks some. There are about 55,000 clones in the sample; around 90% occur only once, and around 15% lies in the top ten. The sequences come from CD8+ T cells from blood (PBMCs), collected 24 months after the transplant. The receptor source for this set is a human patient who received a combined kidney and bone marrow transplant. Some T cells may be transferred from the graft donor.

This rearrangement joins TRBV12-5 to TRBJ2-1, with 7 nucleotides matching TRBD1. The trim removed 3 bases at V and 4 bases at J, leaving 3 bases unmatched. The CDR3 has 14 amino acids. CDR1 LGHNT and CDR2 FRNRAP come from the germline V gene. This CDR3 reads CASGLGGPYNEQFF. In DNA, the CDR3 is TGTGCTAGTGGTTTAGGGGGCCCATACAATGAGCAGTTCTTC.

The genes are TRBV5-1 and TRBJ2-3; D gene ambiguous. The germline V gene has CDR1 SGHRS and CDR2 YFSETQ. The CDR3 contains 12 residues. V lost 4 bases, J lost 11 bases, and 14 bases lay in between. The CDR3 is CASSMGWQVQYF. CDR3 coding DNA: TGCGCCAGCAGCATGGGCTGGCAGGTGCAGTATTTT.

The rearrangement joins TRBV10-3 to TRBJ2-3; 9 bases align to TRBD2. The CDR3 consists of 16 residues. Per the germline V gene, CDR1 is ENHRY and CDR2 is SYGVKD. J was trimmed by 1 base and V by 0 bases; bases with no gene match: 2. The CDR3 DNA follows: TGTGCCATCAGTGAGTCGTTAGCGGGGGGCACAGATACGCAGTATTTT. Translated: CAISESLAGGTDTQYF.

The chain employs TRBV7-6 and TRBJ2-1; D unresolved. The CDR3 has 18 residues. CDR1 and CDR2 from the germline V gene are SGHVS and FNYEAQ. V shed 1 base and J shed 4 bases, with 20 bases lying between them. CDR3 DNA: TGTGCCAGCAGCTTAGTCTCCCCATTCAGGCAAGGATACAATGAGCAGTTCTTC. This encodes CASSLVSPFRQGYNEQFF.